This record covers a single T cell receptor (beta chain). These data come from a study of blood T cell repertoires in COVID-19. Profiled with immunoSEQ multiplex PCR; TCRdb holds only in-frame clones, not every one. The sample records 130,000 or so clones, about 83% being singletons. The clonotype comes from a human donor in a cohort sampled during active COVID-19. The sample comprised peripheral blood.

CDR3 region: CAWNEGTPMKKVFF. CDR3 nucleotides: TGTGCCTGGAACGAAGGGACACCCATGAAAAAGGTGTTTTTT. The rearrangement links TRBV30 to TRBJ1-4; D is perhaps TRBD1 (6 bases). The CDR3 runs to 14 residues. Germline V lookup: CDR1 GTSNPN, CDR2 SVGIG (reference sequence). V was clipped by 4 bases and J by 15 bases, with 24 bases between them.